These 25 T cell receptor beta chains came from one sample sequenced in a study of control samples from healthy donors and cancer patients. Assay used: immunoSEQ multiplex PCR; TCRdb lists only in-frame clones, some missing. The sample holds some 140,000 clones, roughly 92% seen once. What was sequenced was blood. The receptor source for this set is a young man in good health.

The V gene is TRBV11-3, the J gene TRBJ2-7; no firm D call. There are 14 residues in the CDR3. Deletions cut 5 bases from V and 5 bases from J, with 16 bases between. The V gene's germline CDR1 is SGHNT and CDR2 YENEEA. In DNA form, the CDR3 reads TGTGCCAGCAGCAAGCCTGAGGAGAGCAACGAGCAGTACTTC. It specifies CASSKPEESNEQYF.

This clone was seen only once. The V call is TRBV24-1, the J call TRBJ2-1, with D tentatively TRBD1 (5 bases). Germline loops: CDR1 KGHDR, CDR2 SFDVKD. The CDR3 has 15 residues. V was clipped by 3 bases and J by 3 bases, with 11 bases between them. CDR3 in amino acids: CATSDRGTLYNEQFF. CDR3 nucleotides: TGTGCCACCAGTGATAGGGGTACCCTCTACAATGAGCAGTTCTTC.

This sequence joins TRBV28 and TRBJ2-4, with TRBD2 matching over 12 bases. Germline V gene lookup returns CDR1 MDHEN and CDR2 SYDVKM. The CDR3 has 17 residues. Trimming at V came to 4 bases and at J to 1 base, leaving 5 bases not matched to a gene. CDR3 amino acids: CASSSSTSGRAKNIQYF. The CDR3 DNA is TGTGCCAGCAGTTCCTCCACTAGCGGGAGGGCCAAAAACATTCAGTACTTC.

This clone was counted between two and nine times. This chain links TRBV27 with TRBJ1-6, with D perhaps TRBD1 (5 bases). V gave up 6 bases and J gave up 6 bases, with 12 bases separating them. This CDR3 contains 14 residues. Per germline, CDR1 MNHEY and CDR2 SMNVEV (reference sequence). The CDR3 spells CASRSAGSNSPLHF. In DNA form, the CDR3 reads TGTGCCAGCAGGTCGGCAGGGTCTAATTCACCCCTCCACTTT.

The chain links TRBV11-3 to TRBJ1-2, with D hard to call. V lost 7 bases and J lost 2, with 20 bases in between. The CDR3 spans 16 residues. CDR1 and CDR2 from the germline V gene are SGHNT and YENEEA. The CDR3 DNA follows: TGTGCCAGCAACTATATTAGAGGTGATCCAAACTATGGCTACACCTTC. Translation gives CASNYIRGDPNYGYTF.

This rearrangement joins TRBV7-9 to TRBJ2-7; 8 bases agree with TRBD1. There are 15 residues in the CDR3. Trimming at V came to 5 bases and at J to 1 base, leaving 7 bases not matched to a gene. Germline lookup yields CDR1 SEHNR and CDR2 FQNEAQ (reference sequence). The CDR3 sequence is CASSLQTGASYEQYF. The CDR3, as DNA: TGTGCCAGCAGCCTCCAGACAGGGGCATCCTACGAGCAGTACTTC.

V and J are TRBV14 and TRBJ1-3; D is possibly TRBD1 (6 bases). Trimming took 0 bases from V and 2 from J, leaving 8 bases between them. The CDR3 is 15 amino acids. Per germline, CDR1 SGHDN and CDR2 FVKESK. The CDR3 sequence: CASSQDWTAGNTIYF. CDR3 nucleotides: TGTGCCAGCAGCCAAGATTGGACAGCTGGAAACACCATATATTTT.

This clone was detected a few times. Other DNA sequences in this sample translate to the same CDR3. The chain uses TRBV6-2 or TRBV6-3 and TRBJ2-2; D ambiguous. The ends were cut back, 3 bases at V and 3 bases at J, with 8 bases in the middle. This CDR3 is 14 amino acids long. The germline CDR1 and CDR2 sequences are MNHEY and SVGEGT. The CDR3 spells CASSYGRDTGELFF. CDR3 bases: TGTGCCAGCAGTTATGGCCGGGACACCGGGGAGCTGTTTTTT.

The CDR3 sequence: CASSLGGYRTGELFF. CDR3 in DNA: TGTGCCAGCAGTTTAGGAGGGTATAGAACCGGGGAGCTGTTTTTT. The chain uses TRBV28 and TRBJ2-2; weak D call: TRBD2 (6 bases). This CDR3 comprises 15 residues. From germline, CDR1 is MDHEN and CDR2 SYDVKM. Trimming stripped 2 bases from V and 5 bases from J, with 12 bases between.

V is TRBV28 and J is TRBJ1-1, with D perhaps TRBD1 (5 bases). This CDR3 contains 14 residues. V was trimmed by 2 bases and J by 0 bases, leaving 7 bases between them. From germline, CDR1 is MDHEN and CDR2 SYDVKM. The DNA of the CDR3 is TGTGCCAGCAGTTTACGCAGGGTGAACACTGAAGCTTTCTTT. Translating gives CASSLRRVNTEAFF.

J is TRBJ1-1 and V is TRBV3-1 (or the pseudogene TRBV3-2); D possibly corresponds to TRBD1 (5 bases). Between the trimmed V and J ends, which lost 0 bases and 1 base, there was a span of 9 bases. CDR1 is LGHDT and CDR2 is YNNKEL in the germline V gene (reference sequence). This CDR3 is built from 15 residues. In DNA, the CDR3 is TGTGCCAGCAGCCAAGATGGGGCGGCGAACACTGAAGCTTTCTTT. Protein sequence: CASSQDGAANTEAFF.

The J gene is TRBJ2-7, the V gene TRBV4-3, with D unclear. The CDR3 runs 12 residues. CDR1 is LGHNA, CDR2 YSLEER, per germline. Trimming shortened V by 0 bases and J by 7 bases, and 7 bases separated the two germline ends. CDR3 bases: TGCGCCAGCAGCCAAGACTGGGGTGAGCAGTACTTC. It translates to CASSQDWGEQYF.

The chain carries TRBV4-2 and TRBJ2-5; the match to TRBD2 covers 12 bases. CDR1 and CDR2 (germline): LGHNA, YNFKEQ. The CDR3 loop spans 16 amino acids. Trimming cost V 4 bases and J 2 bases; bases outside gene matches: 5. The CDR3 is CASSLQTSGRQETQYF. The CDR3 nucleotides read TGTGCCAGCAGCCTCCAGACTAGCGGGAGACAAGAGACCCAGTACTTC.

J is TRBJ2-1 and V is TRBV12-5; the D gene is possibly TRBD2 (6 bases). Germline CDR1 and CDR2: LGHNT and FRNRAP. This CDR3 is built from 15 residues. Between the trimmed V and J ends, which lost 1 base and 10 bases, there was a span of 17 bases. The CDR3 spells CASGLDAGRTGEQFF. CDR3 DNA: TGTGCTAGTGGTTTGGACGCGGGACGAACAGGAGAGCAGTTCTTC.

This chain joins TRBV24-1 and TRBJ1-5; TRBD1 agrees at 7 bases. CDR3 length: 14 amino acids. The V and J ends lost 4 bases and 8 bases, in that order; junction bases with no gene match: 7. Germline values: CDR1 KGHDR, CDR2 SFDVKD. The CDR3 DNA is TGTGCCACCAGTGACCCGGGACAGATGAAGCCCCAGCATTTT. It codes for CATSDPGQMKPQHF.

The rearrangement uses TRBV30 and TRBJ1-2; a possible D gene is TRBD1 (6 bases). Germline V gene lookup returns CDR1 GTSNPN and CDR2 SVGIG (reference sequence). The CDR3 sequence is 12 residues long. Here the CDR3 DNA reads TGTGCACTTGGAGGGGGTAACTATGGCTACACCTTC. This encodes CALGGGNYGYTF. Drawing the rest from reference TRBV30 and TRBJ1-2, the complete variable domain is SQTIHQWPATLVQPVGSPLSLECTVEGTSNPNLYWYRQAAGRGLQLLFYSVGIGQISSEVPQNLSASRPQDRQFILSSKKLLLSDSGFYLCALGGGNYGYTFGSGTRLTVV.

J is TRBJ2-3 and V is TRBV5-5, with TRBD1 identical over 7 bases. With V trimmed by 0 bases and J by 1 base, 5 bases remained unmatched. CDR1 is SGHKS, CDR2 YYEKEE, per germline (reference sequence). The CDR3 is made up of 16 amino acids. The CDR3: CASSLADRARTDTQYF. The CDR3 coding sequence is TGTGCCAGCAGCTTGGCCGACAGGGCCCGCACAGATACGCAGTATTTT.

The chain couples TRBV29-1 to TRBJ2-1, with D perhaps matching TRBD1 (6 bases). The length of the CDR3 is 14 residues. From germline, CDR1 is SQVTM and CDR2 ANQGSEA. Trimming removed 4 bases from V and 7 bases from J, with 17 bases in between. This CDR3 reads CSVAVAGVTNEQFF. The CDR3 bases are TGCAGCGTTGCCGTCGCAGGGGTTACTAATGAGCAGTTCTTC.

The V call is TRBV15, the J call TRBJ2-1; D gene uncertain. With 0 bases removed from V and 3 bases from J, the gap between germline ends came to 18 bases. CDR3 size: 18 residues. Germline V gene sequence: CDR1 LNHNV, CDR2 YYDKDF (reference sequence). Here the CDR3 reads CATSRDFALENIYNEQFF. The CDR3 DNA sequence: TGTGCCACCAGCAGAGATTTTGCGTTGGAGAATATCTACAATGAGCAGTTCTTC.

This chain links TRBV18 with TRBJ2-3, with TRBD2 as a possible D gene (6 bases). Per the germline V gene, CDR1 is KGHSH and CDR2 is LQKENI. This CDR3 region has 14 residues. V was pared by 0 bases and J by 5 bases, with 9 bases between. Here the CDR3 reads CASSPPETRDTQYF. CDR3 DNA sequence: TGTGCCAGCTCACCACCGGAGACTAGAGATACGCAGTATTTT. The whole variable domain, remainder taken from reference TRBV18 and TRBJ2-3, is NAGVMQNPRHLVRRRGQEARLRCSPMKGHSHVYWYRQLPEEGLKFMVYLQKENIIDESGMPKERFSAEFPKEGPSILRIQQVVRGDSAAYFCASSPPETRDTQYFGPGTRLTVL.

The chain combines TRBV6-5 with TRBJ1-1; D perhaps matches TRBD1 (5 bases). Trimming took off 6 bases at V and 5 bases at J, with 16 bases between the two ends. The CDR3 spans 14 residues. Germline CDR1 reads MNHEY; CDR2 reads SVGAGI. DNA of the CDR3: TGTGCCAGCAGAGTGAGCAGGGTCGGTACTGAAGCTTTCTTT. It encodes CASRVSRVGTEAFF.

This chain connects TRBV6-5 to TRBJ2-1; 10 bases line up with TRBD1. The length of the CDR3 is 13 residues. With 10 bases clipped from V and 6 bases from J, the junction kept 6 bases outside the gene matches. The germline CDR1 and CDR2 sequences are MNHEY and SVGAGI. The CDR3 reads CAMGTGDGNEQFF. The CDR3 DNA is TGTGCCATGGGGACAGGGGACGGCAATGAGCAGTTCTTC.

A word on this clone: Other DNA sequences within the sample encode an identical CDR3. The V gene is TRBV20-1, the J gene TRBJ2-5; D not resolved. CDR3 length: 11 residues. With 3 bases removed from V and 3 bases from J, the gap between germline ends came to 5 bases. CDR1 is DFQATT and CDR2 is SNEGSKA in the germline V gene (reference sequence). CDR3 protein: CSASGEETQYF. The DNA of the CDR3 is TGCAGTGCTAGTGGGGAAGAGACCCAGTACTTC.

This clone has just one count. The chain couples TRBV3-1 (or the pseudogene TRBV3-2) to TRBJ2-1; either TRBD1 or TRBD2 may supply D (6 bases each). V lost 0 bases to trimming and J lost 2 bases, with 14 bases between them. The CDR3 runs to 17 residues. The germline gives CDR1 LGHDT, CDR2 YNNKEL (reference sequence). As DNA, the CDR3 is TGTGCCAGCAGCCAAGATGAGGGGGGACGCGCCTACAATGAGCAGTTCTTC. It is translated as CASSQDEGGRAYNEQFF.

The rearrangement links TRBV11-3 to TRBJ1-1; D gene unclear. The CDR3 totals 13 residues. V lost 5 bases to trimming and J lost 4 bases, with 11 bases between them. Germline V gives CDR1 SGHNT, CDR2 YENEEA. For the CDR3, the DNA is TGTGCCAGCAGCCCTTTTTTGGGCACTGAAGCTTTCTTT. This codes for CASSPFLGTEAFF.